This T cell receptor (beta chain) was identified in a study of cytomegalovirus exposure and HLA in healthy donors. With 4 bases removed from V and 6 bases from J, the gap between germline ends came to 24 bases. This CDR3 spans 16 amino acids. CDR1 is GTSNPN and CDR2 is SVGIG in the germline V gene (reference sequence). The study's findings and limits: An assumption of roughly uniform sequencing depth across donors underlay the presence/absence analyses.

Use of 60 Vbeta and 13 Jbeta primers characterized the PCR. Repertoires were generated with immunoSEQ multiplex PCR, while TCRdb's copy carries only in-frame clones and drops some. The sample has about 120,000 clones, roughly 80% seen once. Of note for this clone: Antigen unknown.

Sequencing was carried out using PBMCs. The chain uses TRBV30 and TRBJ1-2; no firm D call. The TCR sequence derives from a middle-aged woman in good health and CMV-seropositive. Here the CDR3 reads CAWNQSPRHPEDGYTF. CDR3 coding DNA: TGTGCCTGGAACCAATCGCCCCGGCATCCCGAGGATGGCTACACCTTC.